This T cell receptor beta chain is drawn from a study of CD8+CD57+ T cells in acquired aplastic anemia. About the research overall: The sorted CD4+ and CD8+ cells yielded an average around 3.2 ug of DNA. Healthy donors had, on average, approximately 11 million reads for their CD4+ cells. Whole-study results and caveats: Shared by patients and controls, almost 30 CD8+ CDR3s were abundant in patients.

This CDR3 has 11 residues. Trimming pared 6 bases from V and 4 bases from J, leaving 6 bases between. Germline CDR1 SNHLY, CDR2 FYNNEI. According to the study, genomic DNA was the template for TCR beta VDJ and CDR3 profiling. From the reads, TCRdb called clonotypes with MiXCR, one entry per CDR3 protein. Found here are 200,000 to 250,000 distinct CDR3 sequences, roughly 55% of them singletons; the top ten hold 29%. Details on this clonotype: The antigen remains undetermined.

The sequence came from a human donor in good health. The sample was sorted CD4+, CD8+, or CD8+CD57+ T cells (not recorded which) from PBMCs. J is TRBJ1-2 and V is TRBV2; no clear D gene. The CDR3 spells CASRTVYGYTF. CDR3 bases: TGTGCCAGCAGAACGGTCTATGGCTACACCTTC.